Sequencing of this TCR beta chain was carried out in a study of cytomegalovirus exposure and HLA in healthy donors. Findings and limits, study-wide: In an earlier analysis, in several hundred donors, most V segments appeared productive either ~90% or ~30% of the time. Excluded were some V segments that proved indistinguishable, including TRBV6-2 and TRBV6-3. Overall, under 200 TCR beta chains were annotated as cytomegalovirus-associated.

From germline, CDR1 is SGHAT and CDR2 FQNNGV. The CDR3 has 15 residues. Germline trimming cut 4 bases from V and 3 bases from J; bases unmatched to any gene: 7. It was with 60 Vbeta and 13 Jbeta primers that the PCR ran. The data were produced by immunoSEQ multiplex PCR, yet TCRdb's version contains in-frame clones alone and is incomplete. This table holds about 190,000 clones, 80% found once. A remark on this clone: Its antigen is unknown.

The rearrangement uses TRBV11-2 and TRBJ1-2; 8 nucleotides line up with TRBD1. This TCR was sampled from a boy younger than 18 in good health and CMV-seronegative. The sequencing sample was made of PBMCs. In DNA, the CDR3 is TGTGCCAGCAGCTCCTTACAGGGGGAGTACTATGGCTACACCTTC. It encodes CASSSLQGEYYGYTF.